These 26 T cell receptor beta chains came from one sample sequenced in a study of metastatic and nonmetastatic thyroid tumors. No patient received treatment before thyroid surgery. TCRdb re-called clones via MiXCR from the PCR reads. Among 20,000 or so clones listed, 27% were seen once. The specimen was blood. The origin of the receptors is a female donor with papillary thyroid cancer or a benign thyroid nodule (not recorded which). Some clones in this sample may be carry-over from other donors' samples.

The J gene is TRBJ1-3, the V gene TRBV20-1, with a possible D match to TRBD1 (6 bases). V shed 0 bases and J shed 8 bases, with 17 bases lying between them. CDR3 length: 15 amino acids. In germline, CDR1 is DFQATT, CDR2 SNEGSKA (reference sequence). This chain's CDR3 is CSARDRRQGKHTIYF. The CDR3 region has the DNA TGCAGTGCTAGAGATCGTCGGCAGGGGAAGCACACCATATATTTT.

Details on this clone: No conserved phenylalanine or tryptophan is present at the end of the CDR3, so a read error is the likely explanation. V and J are TRBV6-1 and TRBJ2-3; 7 positions match TRBD2. The CDR3 is 15 residues long. Germline loops: CDR1 MNHNS, CDR2 SASEGT. With 3 bases clipped from V and 3 bases from J, the junction kept 6 bases outside the gene matches. Here the CDR3 reads CASSDISGGTDTQYL. DNA of the CDR3: TGTGCCAGCAGTGATATTTCGGGAGGAACAGATACGCAGTATCTT.

This clone was seen at least ten times. This chain joins TRBV7-6 and TRBJ2-3, with 11 bases identical to TRBD2. The V and J ends lost 5 bases and 3 bases, in that order; junction bases with no gene match: 7. Germline CDR1 SGHVS, CDR2 FNYEAQ. There are 16 residues in the CDR3. The CDR3 DNA reads TGTGCCAGCAGCGCCGTAGCGGGAGGGGAGACAGATACGCAGTATTTT. Protein sequence: CASSAVAGGETDTQYF.

The chain uses TRBV7-9 and TRBJ2-7; D not resolved. V lost 2 bases to trimming and J lost 0 bases, with 5 bases between them. The CDR3 runs 13 residues. Germline V gives CDR1 SEHNR, CDR2 FQNEAQ (reference sequence). CDR3: CASSLTSSYEQYF. DNA for the CDR3: TGTGCCAGCAGCTTAACGAGCTCCTACGAGCAGTACTTC.

This sequence joins TRBV20-1 and TRBJ2-2; 7 nucleotides match TRBD2. Unmatched junction bases numbered 7, after V lost 0 bases and J lost 6 bases. Looked up from germline, CDR1 is DFQATT and CDR2 is SNEGSKA (reference sequence). The CDR3 is 15 residues long. The CDR3 loop reads CSARDRREGAGELFF. DNA for the CDR3: TGCAGTGCTAGAGATAGGAGGGAGGGCGCCGGGGAGCTGTTTTTT.

This clone was seen ten or more times. The CDR3 DNA is TGCAGTGCTAGCAGTCCCGCGGGGAGGGCTAGCGGGGTCAATGAGCAGTTCTTC. Its translation is CSASSPAGRASGVNEQFF. This chain uses TRBV20-1 with TRBJ2-1, with 9 bases aligning to TRBD2. From germline, CDR1 is DFQATT and CDR2 SNEGSKA (reference sequence). Losses at the gene ends were 3 bases for V and 6 bases for J; bases not matched to a gene: 18. The CDR3 extends over 18 amino acids.

This clone appeared many times. V gene TRBV5-4 combines with J gene TRBJ2-1; maybe TRBD1 (6 bases). Germline CDR1 SGHNT, CDR2 YYREEE (reference sequence). This CDR3 has 15 residues. Trimming left V 2 bases short and J 7 bases short, with 16 bases between. This CDR3 is CASSFGTTRWNEQFF. CDR3 bases: TGTGCCAGCAGCTTTGGGACAACCAGGTGGAATGAGCAGTTCTTC. Together with reference TRBV5-4 and TRBJ2-1, the CDR3 gives the full variable domain: ETGVTQSPTHLIKTRGQQVTLRCSSQSGHNTVSWYQQALGQGPQFIFQYYREEENGRGNFPPRFSGLQFPNYSSELNVNALELDDSALYLCASSFGTTRWNEQFFGPGTRLTVL.

This clone was detected ten times or more. One end of the junction fails to match germline, which may point to a read error. The chain links TRBV11-3 to TRBJ1-1; no clear D gene. The CDR3 covers 13 residues. The V gene's germline CDR1 is SGHNT and CDR2 YENEEA. CDR3: CTSSERVGTEAFF. CDR3 coding DNA: TGTACCAGCAGCGAGCGGGTGGGGACTGAAGCTTTCTTT. The complete variable domain, with remaining parts taken from reference TRBV11-3 and TRBJ1-1, reads EAGVVQSPRYKIIEKKQPVAFWCNPISGHNTLYWYLQNLGQGPELLIRYENEEAVDDSQLPKDRFSAERLKGVDSTLKIQPAELGDSAVYLCTSSERVGTEAFFGQGTRLTVV.

This clone was counted between two and nine times. The genes are TRBV6-2 or TRBV6-3 and TRBJ1-1, with D perhaps matching TRBD1 (6 bases). Germline V gene lookup returns CDR1 MNHEY and CDR2 SVGEGT. V was shortened by 4 bases and J by 4 bases, with 10 bases between the two germline ends. The CDR3 consists of 13 residues. As DNA, the CDR3 is TGTGCCAGCAGTTCAGGGGTTTTCACTGAAGCTTTCTTT. This encodes CASSSGVFTEAFF.

This clone has only a few counts. The genes are TRBV6-4 and TRBJ1-1; D unclear. This CDR3 is 13 amino acids long. V was pared by 4 bases and J by 5 bases, with 11 bases between. Per the germline V gene, CDR1 is MRHNA and CDR2 is SNTAGT. The CDR3 here is CASSAWNKTEAFF. DNA for the CDR3: TGTGCCAGCAGTGCTTGGAACAAAACTGAAGCTTTCTTT.

This clone was seen ten or more times. This chain joins TRBV7-2 and TRBJ1-5, with a weak D call TRBD1 (5 bases). This CDR3 is built from 17 residues. CDR1 SGHTA and CDR2 FQGNSA come from the germline V gene. Trimming took off 0 bases at V and 9 bases at J, with 21 bases between the two ends. The CDR3 sequence is CASSLAPSGTGVVPQHF. CDR3 nucleotide sequence: TGTGCCAGCAGCTTAGCCCCGTCCGGGACCGGGGTAGTGCCCCAGCATTTT.

This clone has ten or more counts. The chain employs TRBV3-1 and TRBJ2-2; D not resolved. The V end lost 1 base, the J end lost 5 bases, and 8 bases lay between the germline ends. The CDR3 spans 14 residues. Germline CDR1 reads LGHDT; CDR2 reads YNNKEL (reference sequence). CDR3: CASSQGPPTGELFF. DNA of the CDR3: TGTGCCAGCAGCCAAGGACCACCTACCGGGGAGCTGTTTTTT. Combining the CDR3 with reference TRBV3-1 and TRBJ2-2 gives the whole variable domain DTAVSQTPKYLVTQMGNDKSIKCEQNLGHDTMYWYKQDSKKFLKIMFSYNNKELIINETVPNRFSPKSPDKAHLNLHINSLELGDSAVYFCASSQGPPTGELFFGEGSRLTVL.

This clone was counted ten times or more. This chain links TRBV7-9 with TRBJ2-7, with TRBD1 matching 8 bases. Germline V gene lookup returns CDR1 SEHNR and CDR2 FQNEAQ (reference sequence). V was clipped by 3 bases and J by 5 bases; unmatched bases: 9. This CDR3 spans 15 amino acids. The CDR3 bases are TGTGCCAGCAGCTTCTCGGGACAGGAGTCTGACGAGCAGTACTTC. As protein: CASSFSGQESDEQYF.

The rearrangement uses TRBV5-4 and TRBJ1-1; D is unclear. The CDR3 runs to 15 residues. The V end lost 0 bases, the J end lost 1 base, and 10 bases lay between the germline ends. Germline-derived CDR1 and CDR2 are SGHNT and YYREEE (reference sequence). The CDR3, as DNA: TGTGCCAGCAGCTTGGCCTACACGGAGAACACTGAAGCTTTCTTT. This encodes CASSLAYTENTEAFF.

The chain employs TRBV4-1 and TRBJ2-2; 8 bases are shared with TRBD1. This CDR3 spans 15 amino acids. Germline V gives CDR1 MGHRA, CDR2 YSYEKL. With V trimmed by 1 base and J by 3 bases, 1 base remained unmatched. CDR3 DNA: TGCGCCAGCAGCCAAGGGACAGGGTACACCGGGGAGCTGTTTTTT. Amino acids: CASSQGTGYTGELFF.

The V gene is TRBV5-1, the J gene TRBJ1-1, with D perhaps TRBD1 (6 bases). Trimming cost V 3 bases and J 0 bases, with 12 bases left between them. This CDR3 contains 15 residues. Germline V gene lookup returns CDR1 SGHRS and CDR2 YFSETQ. The CDR3 bases are TGCGCCAGCAGCTCGGTACAGGGAATGAACACTGAAGCTTTCTTT. Its protein product is CASSSVQGMNTEAFF.

This clone appeared a single time. This chain uses TRBV7-2 with TRBJ1-1; 7 bases line up with TRBD1. With V trimmed by 5 bases and J by 1 base, 4 bases remained unmatched. This CDR3 region has 14 residues. CDR1 is SGHTA and CDR2 is FQGNSA in the germline V gene. The CDR3: CASSRQGGNTEAFF. CDR3 DNA: TGTGCCAGCAGCCGACAGGGAGGGAACACTGAAGCTTTCTTT.

This chain links TRBV20-1 with TRBJ1-5; a possible D gene is TRBD1 (5 bases). The CDR3 has 14 amino acids. From germline, CDR1 is DFQATT and CDR2 SNEGSKA (reference sequence). Trimming removed 0 bases from V and 5 bases from J, with 11 bases in between. This chain's CDR3 is CSARDPTGDQPQHF. CDR3 coding DNA: TGCAGTGCTAGAGATCCCACAGGTGATCAGCCCCAGCATTTT.

This clone came up a few times. The junction does not match germline at one end; this may be a read error. The chain has TRBV6-1 and TRBJ2-7, with D perhaps matching TRBD1 or TRBD2 (5 bases each). Germline CDR1 MNHNS, CDR2 SASEGT. CDR3 length equals 15 residues. CDR3 bases: TGTGCCATCAGTCCACCCCGGGACCGCTCCTACGAGCAGTACTTC. It is translated as CAISPPRDRSYEQYF.

This clone is medium-sized in the sample. The rearrangement links TRBV25-1 to TRBJ2-7; 9 nucleotides line up with TRBD1. Germline assignment: CDR1 MGHDK and CDR2 SYGVNS. The V segment lost 6 bases and the J segment 7 bases; nucleotides outside the gene matches: 4. The length of the CDR3 is 12 residues. In DNA, the CDR3 is TGTGCCAGCAGAGAACAGGGGGCTGAGCAGTACTTC. Amino acid sequence: CASREQGAEQYF.

This clone was observed at least ten times. The J gene is TRBJ1-1, the V gene TRBV5-5; 12 bases are a match to TRBD1. Looked up from germline, CDR1 is SGHKS and CDR2 is YYEKEE (reference sequence). The V gene end was trimmed by 3 bases and the J gene end by 7 bases; junction bases not matched to a gene: 4. The CDR3 is 14 residues long. The CDR3 reads CASSSGTGGGEAFF. Here the CDR3 DNA reads TGTGCCAGCAGCTCCGGGACAGGGGGCGGTGAAGCTTTCTTT.

The CDR3 spells CASRRDSNSPLHF. For the CDR3, the DNA is TGTGCCAGCAGAAGGGACAGTAATTCACCCCTCCACTTT. The chain employs TRBV6-1 and TRBJ1-6, with 7 bases aligning to TRBD1. CDR3 length: 13 residues. J gave up 6 bases and V 6 bases, and 2 bases lay outside the gene matches. CDR1 MNHNS and CDR2 SASEGT come from the germline V gene.

The chain carries TRBV10-2 and TRBJ1-1; D gene unclear. The CDR3 has 16 amino acids. Trimming stripped 7 bases from V and 0 bases from J, with 18 bases between. Germline lookup yields CDR1 WSHSY and CDR2 SAAADI. The CDR3 nucleotides read TGCGCCAGCATCCTTAAACTCCGGGGTTTGAACACTGAAGCTTTCTTT. Its protein is CASILKLRGLNTEAFF.

This clone was seen repeatedly, ten times or more. The chain is built from TRBV20-1 and TRBJ1-4, with unresolved D. The CDR3 covers 14 residues. Germline V lookup: CDR1 DFQATT, CDR2 SNEGSKA (reference sequence). Between the trimmed V and J ends, which lost 5 bases and 5 bases, there was a span of 15 bases. In DNA form, the CDR3 reads TGCAGTGCTTTGGAGGGTGCTCGGAATGAAAAACTGTTTTTT. Amino acid sequence: CSALEGARNEKLFF.

The rearrangement uses TRBV28 and TRBJ1-2, with D unresolved. Germline-derived CDR1 and CDR2 are MDHEN and SYDVKM. The CDR3 covers 13 residues. Between the trimmed V and J ends, which lost 4 bases and 1 base, there was a span of 7 bases. The CDR3 DNA is TGTGCCAGCAGTTCCCTAAGTAACTATGGCTACACCTTC. This gives the protein CASSSLSNYGYTF.

The DNA for the CDR3 is TGTGCCAGCAGCCCATTGGGATCCCGTAGCTCCTACGAGCAGTACTTC. Amino acids: CASSPLGSRSSYEQYF. The V and J genes are TRBV11-1 and TRBJ2-7; D is unresolved. Germline loops: CDR1 SGHAT, CDR2 FQDESV (reference sequence). The CDR3 extends over 16 amino acids. V lost 5 bases and J lost 0, with 17 bases in between.